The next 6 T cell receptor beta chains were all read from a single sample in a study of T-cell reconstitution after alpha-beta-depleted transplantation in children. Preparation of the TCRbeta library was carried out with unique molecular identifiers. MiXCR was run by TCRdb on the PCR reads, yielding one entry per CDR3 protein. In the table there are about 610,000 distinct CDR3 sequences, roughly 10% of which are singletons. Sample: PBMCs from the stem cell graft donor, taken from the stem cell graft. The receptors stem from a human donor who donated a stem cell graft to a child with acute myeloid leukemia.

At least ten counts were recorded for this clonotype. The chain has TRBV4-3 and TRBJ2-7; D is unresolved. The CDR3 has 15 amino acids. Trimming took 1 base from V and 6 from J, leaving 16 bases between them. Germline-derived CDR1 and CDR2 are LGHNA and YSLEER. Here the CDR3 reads CASSQGARTLGEQYF. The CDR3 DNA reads TGCGCCAGCAGCCAAGGAGCCAGAACCCTAGGCGAGCAGTACTTC.

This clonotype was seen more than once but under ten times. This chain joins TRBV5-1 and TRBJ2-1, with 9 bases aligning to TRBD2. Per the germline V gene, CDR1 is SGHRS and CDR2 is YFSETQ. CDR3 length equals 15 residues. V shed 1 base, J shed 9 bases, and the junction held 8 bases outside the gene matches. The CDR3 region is CASSLFGAGGSEQFF. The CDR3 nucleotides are TGCGCCAGCAGCTTGTTTGGAGCGGGAGGTAGTGAGCAGTTCTTC.

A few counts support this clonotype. The CDR3 DNA reads TGTGCCAGCAGTTACCGGTCGCCCACTGAAGCTTTCTTT. Protein sequence: CASSYRSPTEAFF. This chain uses TRBV6-2 or TRBV6-3 with TRBJ1-1; D gene unclear. Trimming left V 2 bases short and J 4 bases short, with 8 bases between. The germline gives CDR1 MNHEY, CDR2 SVGEGT. This CDR3 is 13 amino acids long.

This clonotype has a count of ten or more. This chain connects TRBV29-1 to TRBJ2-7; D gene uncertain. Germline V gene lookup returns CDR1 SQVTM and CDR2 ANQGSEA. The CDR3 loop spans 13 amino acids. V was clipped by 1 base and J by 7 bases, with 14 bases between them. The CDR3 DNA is TGCAGCGTTGAAGGATCGCGTACTACGGAGCAGTACTTC. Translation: CSVEGSRTTEQYF.

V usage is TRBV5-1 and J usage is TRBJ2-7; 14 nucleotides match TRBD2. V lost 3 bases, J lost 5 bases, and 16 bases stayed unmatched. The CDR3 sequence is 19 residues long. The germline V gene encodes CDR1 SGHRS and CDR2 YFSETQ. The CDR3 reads CASSSPQTSGRALSNEQYF. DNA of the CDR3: TGCGCCAGCAGCTCTCCACAGACTAGCGGGAGGGCCCTCAGTAACGAGCAGTACTTC.

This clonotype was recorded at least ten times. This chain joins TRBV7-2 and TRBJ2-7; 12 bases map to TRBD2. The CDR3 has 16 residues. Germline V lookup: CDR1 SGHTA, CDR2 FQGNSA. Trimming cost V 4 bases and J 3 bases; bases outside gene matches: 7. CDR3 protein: CASSSRTSGDLYEQYF. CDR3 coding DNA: TGTGCCAGCAGCTCCAGGACTAGCGGGGATCTCTACGAGCAGTACTTC.